This T cell receptor beta chain was profiled in a study of tumor and adjacent non-tumor tissue in lung cancer. A modified ARM-PCR protocol with three rounds of nested PCR amplified TCRbeta. TCRdb re-derived calls from the multiplex PCR reads in MiXCR, one entry per CDR3 protein. Found here are approximately 130,000 distinct CDR3 sequences, 60% to 70% of them singletons; the top ten hold 9.5% to 15%. No cell sorting was done before RNA was extracted from the tissue. The CDR3 runs to 14 residues. Overall study results and limits: Normal lung showed higher cumulative top 100 clone frequency than tumor. TCR diversity was significantly greater in tumor than normal lung tissue.

This clonotype was seen a single time. Its antigen is as yet unknown. A much larger clonotype is one base distant, so this may be a read error. This TCR came from a man aged 30 to 39 with non-small cell lung cancer. The sample consisted of lung tumor tissue. The chain carries TRBV12-1 and TRBJ1-6. TRBV12-1 is a known pseudogene. The CDR3 DNA sequence: TGTGTCAACAGCCGGCAGGAGAATAATTCACCCCTCCACTTT. It encodes CVNSRQENNSPLHF.